This T cell receptor beta chain was captured by sequencing in a study of blood T cell repertoires in COVID-19. Germline V gene data show CDR1 as SQVTM and CDR2 as ANQGSEA. The V end was cut by 4 bases, the J end by 13 bases, with 17 bases between. There are 12 residues in the CDR3. Repertoires were generated with immunoSEQ multiplex PCR, while TCRdb's copy carries only in-frame clones and drops some. The sample shows over 250,000 clones, 87% of them seen only once. Sequenced material: PBMCs or T cells enriched from blood (not recorded which). This clonotype originated in a woman in her twenties or thirties who had recovered from COVID-19. The chain couples TRBV29-1 to TRBJ2-1, with a tentative D call TRBD1 (6 bases). The CDR3 protein is CSVVRGGGYQFF. The CDR3 DNA is TGCAGCGTTGTCCGAGGGGGTGGTTATCAGTTCTTC.